The present TCR beta chain was sequenced within a study of cytomegalovirus exposure and HLA in healthy donors. Assay: immunoSEQ multiplex PCR; the TCRdb copy retains only in-frame clones and omits some. The sample lists roughly 270,000 clones; 85% to 90% were seen once. The V and J ends lost 7 bases and 7 bases respectively, with 20 bases between them. Looked up from germline, CDR1 is MNHNY and CDR2 is SVGAGI (reference sequence). The CDR3 totals 15 residues. The source is a woman between 18 and 30 years old in good health and CMV-seronegative. Sequenced material: PBMCs. The chain joins TRBV6-6 to TRBJ1-5; no firm D call. This CDR3 reads CASTVLSLKEQPQHF. The CDR3 DNA sequence: TGTGCCAGCACTGTACTGTCCCTGAAAGAACAGCCCCAGCATTTT.